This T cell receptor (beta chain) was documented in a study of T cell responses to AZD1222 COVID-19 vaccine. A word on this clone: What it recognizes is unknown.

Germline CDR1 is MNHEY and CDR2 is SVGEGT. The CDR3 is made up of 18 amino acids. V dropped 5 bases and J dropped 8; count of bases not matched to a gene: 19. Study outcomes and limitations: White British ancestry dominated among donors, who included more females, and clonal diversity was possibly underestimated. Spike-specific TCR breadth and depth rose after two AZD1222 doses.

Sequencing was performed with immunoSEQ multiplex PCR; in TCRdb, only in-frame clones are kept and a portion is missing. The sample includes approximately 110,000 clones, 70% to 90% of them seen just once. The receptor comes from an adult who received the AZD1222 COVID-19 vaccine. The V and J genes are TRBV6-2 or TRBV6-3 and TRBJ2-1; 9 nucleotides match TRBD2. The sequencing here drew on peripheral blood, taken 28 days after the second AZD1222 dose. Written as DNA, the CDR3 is TGTGCCAGCAGTACCCCTTCTAGCGGGATGGGCCTGATCTATGAGCAGTTCTTC. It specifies CASSTPSSGMGLIYEQFF.